A single sample is the source of the 10 T cell receptor beta chains below, sequenced in a study of blood T cell repertoires in COVID-19. The data were produced by immunoSEQ multiplex PCR, yet TCRdb's version contains in-frame clones alone and is incomplete. The sample consists of about 360,000 clones, around 87% of them appearing once. The material sequenced was PBMCs or T cells enriched from blood (not recorded which). All receptors derive from a man aged 30-40 years who had recovered from COVID-19.

The chain joins TRBV5-1 to TRBJ1-1; TRBD1 matches at 10 bases. V trimming: 0 bases; J trimming: 11 bases; junction bases outside the gene matches: 13. The CDR3 extends over 16 amino acids. From germline, CDR1 is SGHRS and CDR2 YFSETQ. CDR3 bases: TGCGCCAGCAGCTTGGCCTTAGGTGGGGACAGGGGTTTTGCTTTCTTT. It specifies CASSLALGGDRGFAFF. Full variable domain (outside the CDR3, taken from reference TRBV5-1 and TRBJ1-1): KAGVTQTPRYLIKTRGQQVTLSCSPISGHRSVSWYQQTPGQGLQFLFEYFSETQRNKGNFPGRFSGRQFSNSRSEMNVSTLELGDSALYLCASSLALGGDRGFAFFGQGTRLTVV.

Of note for this clone: This likely comes from a read error, as the CDR3 has no conserved phenylalanine or tryptophan at its end. The DNA is omitted, as the CDR3 cannot be located on it reliably, and the CDR3 follows TCRdb's listing. The V gene is TRBV7-6, the J gene TRBJ1-2; TRBD1, the table's D call, lacks a check against the DNA. The CDR3 has 13 residues if both end residues are counted. The germline CDR1 and CDR2 sequences are SGHVS and FNYEAQ. CDR3 residues: CASSLSTESLFFY.

The chain has TRBV5-4 and TRBJ1-4; D is ambiguous. Germline V lookup: CDR1 SGHNT, CDR2 YYREEE (reference sequence). This CDR3 is built from 16 residues. The V gene lost 0 bases and the J gene lost 0 bases, with 9 bases spanning the gap. The chain's CDR3 is CASSLEADTTNEKLFF. In DNA, the CDR3 is TGTGCCAGCAGCTTGGAAGCCGACACAACTAATGAAAAACTGTTTTTT.

A few counts support this clone. The chain carries TRBV30 and TRBJ1-2, with D possibly TRBD1 on 5 matching bases. This CDR3 spans 14 amino acids. CDR1 is GTSNPN, CDR2 SVGIG, per germline (reference sequence). V lost 7 bases to trimming and J lost 7 bases, with 22 bases between them. This CDR3 is CASKRAFRGGGYTF. As DNA, the CDR3 is TGTGCCTCTAAGCGGGCTTTCCGGGGGGGTGGCTACACCTTC.

This clone was seen only once. The chain joins TRBV4-1 to TRBJ1-5, with D hard to call. Between the trimmed V and J ends, which lost 0 bases and 1 base, there was a span of 10 bases. From germline, CDR1 is MGHRA and CDR2 YSYEKL. This CDR3 is built from 16 residues. CDR3 in DNA: TGCGCCAGCAGCCAAGAAGGGCGGGCGAGCAATCAGCCCCAGCATTTT. Translating gives CASSQEGRASNQPQHF.

The chain employs TRBV5-1 and TRBJ2-5, with 12 bases identical to TRBD2. CDR3 length: 17 residues. With V trimmed by 5 bases and J by 4 bases, 12 bases remained unmatched. CDR1 SGHRS and CDR2 YFSETQ come from the germline V gene. The CDR3 loop is CASRSISSGGARETQYF. CDR3 in DNA: TGCGCCAGCAGATCAATTTCTAGCGGGGGGGCCCGAGAGACCCAGTACTTC.

The chain couples TRBV6-1 to TRBJ1-6, with D possibly matching TRBD1 (5 bases). The CDR3 length is 15 residues. Germline V gene sequence: CDR1 MNHNS, CDR2 SASEGT. Trimming took 1 base from V and 7 from J, leaving 11 bases between them. The CDR3 region has the DNA TGTGCCAGCAGTGAAGTAGGGGCGGTCAATTCACCCCTCCACTTT. Its translation: CASSEVGAVNSPLHF.

The chain links TRBV7-2 to TRBJ1-5, with no clear D. The CDR3 consists of 12 residues. The germline gives CDR1 SGHTA, CDR2 FQGNSA. Trimming left V 1 base short and J 9 bases short, with 7 bases between. CDR3 bases: TGTGCCAGCAGCTTAGATATCGGGCCCCAGCATTTT. Translating gives CASSLDIGPQHF.

The rearrangement uses TRBV10-3 and TRBJ1-2; 8 bases are a match to TRBD1. The CDR3 runs to 12 residues. The germline CDR1 and CDR2 sequences are ENHRY and SYGVKD. The junction had 5 bases not matched to a gene; V was cut back by 6 bases and J by 8 bases. DNA for the CDR3: TGTGCCATCAGAGGACAGGGTGAGGGCTACACCTTC. This encodes CAIRGQGEGYTF.

The CDR3 DNA follows: TGTGCCAGTCGACAGGGGGGGGGTTCACCCCTCCACTTT. Its protein is CASRQGGGSPLHF. The chain recombines TRBV19 with TRBJ1-6; 9 nucleotides agree with TRBD1. Germline loops: CDR1 LNHDA, CDR2 SQIVND (reference sequence). The CDR3 consists of 13 residues. V lost 8 bases and J lost 9; bases outside the gene matches: 5.